These 27 T cell receptor beta chains share one sample of origin, sequenced in a study of T cell repertoires in cytomegalovirus infection. Their antigens are not known. TCRdb itself ran the reads through MiXCR, one entry per CDR3 protein. The sample gives 750,000 to 950,000 distinct CDR3 sequences, 25% to 30% of which show up once; around 13% is in the top ten. The material sequenced was cultured CD8+ T cells from PBMCs, taken from culture after CMV antigen stimulation. These receptors all come from a human donor in good health (CMV status not recorded). Some clones in this sample may be carry-over from other donors' samples.

The count of this clonotype is one. The V gene is TRBV6-6, the J gene TRBJ2-7; TRBD2 matches 7 bases. Germline V gives CDR1 MNHNY, CDR2 SVGAGI (reference sequence). The trim removed 8 bases at V and 6 bases at J, leaving 4 bases unmatched. The CDR3 length is 11 residues. This CDR3 is CASGGGTEQYF. CDR3 coding DNA: TGTGCCAGCGGGGGGGGGACCGAGCAGTACTTC.

In this sample, this clonotype turned up many times. The chain combines TRBV12-5 with TRBJ1-1; 10 bases line up with TRBD1. The CDR3 has 18 amino acids. Germline V gene data show CDR1 as LGHNT and CDR2 as FRNRAP. J lost 4 bases, V lost 4 bases, and 15 bases had no gene match. In DNA form, the CDR3 reads TGTGCTAGTGGTTATGGGGACCCGAGACAGGGGGCTCCCACTGAAGCTTTCTTT. It encodes CASGYGDPRQGAPTEAFF.

This rearrangement joins TRBV7-6 to TRBJ2-1; D gene unclear. V lost 5 bases to trimming and J lost 12 bases, with 8 bases between them. The germline CDR1 and CDR2 sequences are SGHVS and FNYEAQ. CDR3 length: 10 amino acids. CDR3 in amino acids: CASSLRGQFF. The CDR3 DNA is TGTGCCAGCAGCCTCCGCGGGCAGTTCTTC.

The table lists this clonotype with many counts. The chain employs TRBV7-2 and TRBJ1-2, with D perhaps TRBD1 (5 bases). There are 15 residues in the CDR3. V shed 5 bases and J shed 3 bases, with 16 bases lying between them. Germline V CDR1 and CDR2: SGHTA, FQGNSA. The CDR3 sequence: CASSRNGRVDYGYTF. The CDR3 DNA is TGTGCCAGCAGCAGAAACGGCAGGGTGGACTATGGCTACACCTTC.

The chain joins TRBV4-1 to TRBJ1-1; D is uncertain. CDR3 length: 15 residues. Between the trimmed V and J ends, which lost 2 bases and 0 bases, there was a span of 10 bases. Germline CDR1 is MGHRA and CDR2 is YSYEKL. The CDR3 DNA reads as TGCGCCAGCAGCCAAAAGGAGGGCATGAACACTGAAGCTTTCTTT. It translates to CASSQKEGMNTEAFF.

The chain couples TRBV18 to TRBJ2-3; 7 bases fit TRBD2. Germline V lookup: CDR1 KGHSH, CDR2 LQKENI. V shed 0 bases, J shed 0 bases, and the junction held 6 bases outside the gene matches. CDR3 length: 17 amino acids. DNA for the CDR3: TGTGCCAGCTCACCACCAAGCGGGCGGGGGAGCACAGATACGCAGTATTTT. This encodes CASSPPSGRGSTDTQYF.

The rearrangement links TRBV19 to TRBJ2-2; no reliable D call. V gave up 2 bases and J gave up 1 base, with 8 bases separating them. CDR3 size: 15 residues. Germline V gene data show CDR1 as LNHDA and CDR2 as SQIVND (reference sequence). The chain's CDR3 is CASSIRPMNTGELFF. Written as DNA, the CDR3 is TGTGCCAGTAGTATAAGGCCAATGAACACCGGGGAGCTGTTTTTT.

This clonotype was detected ten times or more. At one end the junction does not follow the germline gene, possibly because of a read error. This chain links TRBV4-1 with TRBJ1-1; D gene ambiguous. CDR3 size: 11 residues. Germline loops: CDR1 MGHRA, CDR2 YSYEKL. DNA for the CDR3: TGCGCCAGCAGCCAAGAAAAGTGGGTAGAGTTT. Protein product: CASSQEKWVEF.

This clonotype was seen only a few times. The chain links TRBV6-1 to TRBJ2-7; TRBD1 might be the D (6 bases). V dropped 1 base and J dropped 2 bases, with 9 bases sitting between them. Per the germline V gene, CDR1 is MNHNS and CDR2 is SASEGT. The CDR3 runs 14 residues. The CDR3 sequence is CASSEGQAAYEQYV. The CDR3 bases are TGTGCCAGCAGTGAAGGACAGGCAGCCTACGAGCAGTACGTC.

This clonotype appeared a few times. V usage is TRBV4-1 and J usage is TRBJ1-1, with D possibly matching TRBD1 (6 bases). The CDR3 is 15 amino acids. V was shortened by 4 bases and J by 1 base, with 13 bases between the two germline ends. From germline, CDR1 is MGHRA and CDR2 YSYEKL. CDR3 sequence reads: CASSPRTGANTEAFF. The CDR3 DNA reads TGCGCCAGCAGCCCAAGAACGGGGGCGAACACTGAAGCTTTCTTT.

This clonotype was counted at least ten times. DNA of the CDR3: TGTGCCAGCCCACGGGACAGGAACACCGGGGAGCTGTTTTTT. Translated: CASPRDRNTGELFF. The chain combines TRBV7-9 with TRBJ2-2; TRBD1 matches at 7 bases. The CDR3 has 14 residues. V was pared by 8 bases and J by 1 base, with 4 bases of the junction left unmatched. Germline CDR1 and CDR2: SEHNR and FQNEAQ (reference sequence).

This chain uses TRBV6-5 with TRBJ1-2; D is uncertain. Trimming left V 5 bases short and J 0 bases short, with 16 bases between. This CDR3 region has 16 residues. Germline V gene data show CDR1 as MNHEY and CDR2 as SVGAGI. The CDR3 DNA is TGTGCCAGCAGTCCCTTACCCGGCTACCCTAACTATGGCTACACCTTC. Translating it yields CASSPLPGYPNYGYTF.

This clonotype has at least ten counts. The chain couples TRBV7-2 to TRBJ1-4; D is unclear. Between the trimmed V and J ends, which lost 6 bases and 5 bases, there was a span of 19 bases. This CDR3 region has 16 residues. Germline CDR1 SGHTA, CDR2 FQGNSA. The CDR3 here is CASSSVGERRNEKLFF. The CDR3 nucleotides read TGTGCCAGCAGTTCGGTCGGGGAGAGGAGGAATGAAAAACTGTTTTTT.

This clonotype was detected a few times. CDR3 DNA sequence: TGTGCCAGCACCGGACTAGCGGGCCCAAAGAGCTCCTACAATGAGCAGTTCTTC. It specifies CASTGLAGPKSSYNEQFF. J is TRBJ2-1 and V is TRBV6-5; 11 bases match TRBD2. J gave up 0 bases and V 7 bases, and 11 bases lay outside the gene matches. The germline V gene has CDR1 MNHEY and CDR2 SVGAGI. The CDR3 totals 18 residues.

With regard to this clonotype: Just one base apart from a much larger clone, this may be a read error. V gene TRBV12-3 or TRBV12-4 combines with J gene TRBJ1-4, with TRBD1 identical over 7 bases. The CDR3 runs to 17 residues. V dropped 7 bases and J dropped 5; count of bases not matched to a gene: 16. CDR3 nucleotide sequence: TGTGCCAGCAACCACTACCTACCGGGACAGTTGAATGAAAAACTGTTTTTT. Amino acid sequence: CASNHYLPGQLNEKLFF.

This clonotype has at least ten counts. V gene TRBV7-8 combines with J gene TRBJ1-1; no reliable D call. V lost 0 bases, J lost 8 bases, and 16 bases lay in between. Germline-derived CDR1 and CDR2 are SGHVS and FQNEAQ. The CDR3 consists of 15 residues. In DNA form, the CDR3 reads TGTGCCAGCAGCTTAGCTGTTATTGGGCAGCCCGAAGCTTTCTTT. The encoded protein is CASSLAVIGQPEAFF.

The V call is TRBV4-3, the J call TRBJ2-1; D is unresolved. The V gene's germline CDR1 is LGHNA and CDR2 YSLEER. V was clipped by 1 base and J by 0 bases, with 10 bases between them. The CDR3 is 16 residues long. The CDR3 here is CASSQARSSSYNEQFF. CDR3 DNA sequence: TGCGCCAGCAGCCAAGCACGGTCAAGCTCCTACAATGAGCAGTTCTTC.

This clonotype was picked up one time. The chain recombines TRBV5-1 with TRBJ1-1, with D possibly TRBD1 on 6 matching bases. Trimming shortened V by 4 bases and J by 2 bases, and 18 bases separated the two germline ends. Germline V gene data show CDR1 as SGHRS and CDR2 as YFSETQ. This CDR3 is 16 amino acids long. The CDR3, as DNA: TGCGCCAGCAGCCTACCCACCGGGACAACAAACACTGAAGCTTTCTTT. Amino acid sequence: CASSLPTGTTNTEAFF.

The chain has TRBV10-3 and TRBJ1-2, with D maybe TRBD1 (5 bases). CDR1 is ENHRY, CDR2 SYGVKD, per germline. Trimming cost V 6 bases and J 4 bases, with 9 bases left between them. The CDR3 covers 12 residues. The CDR3 DNA sequence: TGTGCCATCAGGGGGACGGCCTATGGCTACACCTTC. It translates to CAIRGTAYGYTF.

This clonotype has just a few counts. The genes are TRBV7-6 and TRBJ2-3, with 15 bases that match TRBD2. The germline CDR1 and CDR2 sequences are SGHVS and FNYEAQ. The junction had 5 bases not matched to a gene; V was cut back by 6 bases and J by 4 bases. This CDR3 has 16 residues. CDR3 amino acids: CASSWGLAGGPDTQYF. DNA for the CDR3: TGTGCCAGCAGTTGGGGACTAGCGGGGGGTCCAGATACGCAGTATTTT.

This clonotype showed up just a few times. V and J are TRBV6-2 or TRBV6-3 and TRBJ1-6; no firm D call. Looked up from germline, CDR1 is MNHEY and CDR2 is SVGEGT. The CDR3 runs 12 residues. With 6 bases removed from V and 9 bases from J, the gap between germline ends came to 9 bases. CDR3 nucleotides: TGTGCCAGCAGCCCAGAAATTTCACCCCTCCACTTT. Amino acids: CASSPEISPLHF.

The V call is TRBV27, the J call TRBJ1-4; tentative D call: TRBD1 (5 bases). V was pared by 6 bases and J by 3 bases, with 14 bases between. This CDR3 spans 15 amino acids. Germline CDR1 and CDR2: MNHEY and SMNVEV (reference sequence). The CDR3 bases are TGTGCCAGCAGATCTTACCGGGACTCTAATGAAAAACTGTTTTTT. It is translated as CASRSYRDSNEKLFF.

The J gene is TRBJ2-1, the V gene TRBV6-6; no definite D call. CDR1 is MNHNY and CDR2 is SVGAGI in the germline V gene (reference sequence). Trimming stripped 0 bases from V and 9 bases from J, with 15 bases between. This CDR3 has 15 residues. The DNA of the CDR3 is TGTGCCAGCAGTTACTCCCGGCAAGCCCCCGGTGAGCAGTTCTTC. Amino acids: CASSYSRQAPGEQFF.

The CDR3 DNA reads as TGTGCCAGTAGTATTTCACAGGGCTTCGGATCCTACGAGCAGTACTTC. Amino acids: CASSISQGFGSYEQYF. V gene TRBV19 combines with J gene TRBJ2-7; a possible D gene is TRBD1 (6 bases). Deletions cut 3 bases from V and 1 base from J, with 16 bases between. In germline, CDR1 is LNHDA, CDR2 SQIVND (reference sequence). The CDR3 consists of 16 residues.

This chain links TRBV6-4 with TRBJ2-2, with a tentative D call TRBD2 (6 bases). The CDR3 runs to 15 residues. Germline loops: CDR1 MRHNA, CDR2 SNTAGT. V gave up 3 bases and J gave up 0 bases, with 8 bases separating them. Written as DNA, the CDR3 is TGTGCCAGCAGTGAGGACTATGCGAACACCGGGGAGCTGTTTTTT. It codes for CASSEDYANTGELFF.

This clonotype was observed a few times. The rearrangement links TRBV27 to TRBJ1-4, with D perhaps matching TRBD1 (5 bases). Germline assignment: CDR1 MNHEY and CDR2 SMNVEV (reference sequence). V was clipped by 5 bases and J by 7 bases, with 14 bases between them. The CDR3 sequence is 14 residues long. CDR3 sequence (DNA): TGTGCCAGCAGTCCTATCGGGGGAGGTGAAAAACTGTTTTTT. This codes for CASSPIGGGEKLFF.

To note about this clonotype: It is likely a read error, because the conserved phenylalanine at the end of the CDR3 is missing. The limits of the CDR3 on the DNA are not certain, so only TCRdb's listed CDR3 is given. The chain uses TRBV6-2 or TRBV6-3 and TRBJ1-1; the table assigns TRBD1, which was not confirmed against the DNA. The CDR3 is 13 residues long, counting both termini. Germline V lookup: CDR1 MNHEY, CDR2 SVGEGT. This chain's CDR3 is CASSLGGPPSNFV.